This TCR beta chain was captured in a study of cytomegalovirus exposure and HLA in healthy donors. Study-wide results and limits: The investigators catalogued 150 to 200 TCR beta chains as cytomegalovirus-associated. Specificity for CMV antigens was confirmed in vitro for a few of the CMV-associated chains. Reportedly, cytomegalovirus status was diagnosed with high sensitivity and specificity. Rarity held for most TCR sequences, but there were some public TCRs that occurred in many donors.

Here immunoSEQ multiplex PCR was the method, and the copy in TCRdb shows in-frame clones only, minus some. The data show tens of thousands of clones, roughly 89% seen once. Trimming pared 6 bases from V and 4 bases from J, leaving 10 bases between. The CDR3 contains 13 residues. Germline CDR1 reads MNHEY; CDR2 reads SVGAGI. Concerning this clone: Antigen: not known.

The chain couples TRBV6-5 to TRBJ1-3; perhaps TRBD1 as D (5 bases). The sequence derives from a woman aged 18-29 years in good health and CMV-seronegative. Sequenced: PBMCs. CDR3 amino acids: CASSPGGGNTIYF. In DNA, the CDR3 is TGTGCCAGCAGCCCCGGGGGAGGAAACACCATATATTTT.